The 20 T cell receptor beta chains reported below all come from one sample, sequenced in a study of T cells in Graves' hyperthyroidism and ophthalmopathy. From RNA transcripts, TCR beta CDR3 regions were amplified. First-round RT-PCR with HTBI primers amplified the TCR CDR3 region. TCRdb reprocessed the multiplex PCR reads via MiXCR and lists one record per CDR3 protein. This sample has about 420,000 distinct CDR3 sequences; 15% to 18% occur once, and the top ten carry 11% to 15%. Sample: blood. These receptors were obtained from a young woman with Graves' hyperthyroidism.

This clonotype was detected many times. The rearrangement uses TRBV20-1 and TRBJ2-5; possible D gene TRBD2, 6 bases. This CDR3 spans 14 amino acids. Trimming shortened V by 1 base and J by 1 base, and 10 bases separated the two germline ends. CDR1 and CDR2 from the germline V gene are DFQATT and SNEGSKA (reference sequence). The CDR3 sequence: CSARAGGTQETQYF. The CDR3 region has the DNA TGCAGTGCTAGAGCTGGAGGGACCCAAGAGACCCAGTACTTC.

The rearrangement links TRBV5-1 to TRBJ2-7; 14 bases agree with TRBD2. The V segment lost 5 bases and the J segment 2 bases; nucleotides outside the gene matches: 3. Germline V CDR1 and CDR2: SGHRS, YFSETQ. This CDR3 contains 15 residues. The CDR3 DNA follows: TGCGCCAGCAGAGCGACTAGCGGGAGGGCCTACGAGCAGTACTTC. Residues: CASRATSGRAYEQYF. Looking up the rest from reference TRBV5-1 and TRBJ2-7 gives the full variable domain: KAGVTQTPRYLIKTRGQQVTLSCSPISGHRSVSWYQQTPGQGLQFLFEYFSETQRNKGNFPGRFSGRQFSNSRSEMNVSTLELGDSALYLCASRATSGRAYEQYFGPGTRLTVT.

There are many counts of this clonotype. The chain recombines TRBV20-1 with TRBJ2-5, with TRBD2 matching over 11 bases. V shed 4 bases, J shed 2 bases, and the junction held 3 bases outside the gene matches. Germline CDR1 and CDR2: DFQATT and SNEGSKA (reference sequence). This CDR3 spans 14 amino acids. The chain's CDR3 is CSATRLAGQETQYF. The DNA for the CDR3 is TGCAGTGCTACCCGACTAGCGGGGCAAGAGACCCAGTACTTC.

This clonotype was detected ten times or more. The chain joins TRBV5-1 to TRBJ1-1, with D tentatively TRBD1 (5 bases). V gave up 4 bases and J gave up 1 base, with 17 bases separating them. This CDR3 is 16 amino acids long. Germline loops: CDR1 SGHRS, CDR2 YFSETQ. CDR3 in amino acids: CASSLPYRGGNTEAFF. The CDR3 DNA sequence: TGCGCCAGCAGCCTACCTTATCGGGGCGGGAACACTGAAGCTTTCTTT.

In its sample, this clonotype was seen many times. The V gene is TRBV2, the J gene TRBJ2-2; D not resolved. The CDR3 extends over 11 amino acids. Germline V gives CDR1 SNHLY, CDR2 FYNNEI. V dropped 4 bases and J dropped 7 bases, with 4 bases sitting between them. CDR3 in DNA: TGTGCCAGCAGTGGAATCGGGGAGCTGTTTTTT. Its translation: CASSGIGELFF.

CDR3 nucleotides: TGTGCCAGCAGTGGGTCCGGGGCCCAGCATTTT. Translated: CASSGSGAQHF. The J gene is TRBJ1-5, the V gene TRBV2; no clear D gene. This CDR3 comprises 11 residues. V was clipped by 4 bases and J by 11 bases, with 9 bases between them. In germline, CDR1 is SNHLY, CDR2 FYNNEI. The whole variable domain, remainder taken from reference TRBV2 and TRBJ1-5, is EPEVTQTPSHQVTQMGQEVILRCVPISNHLYFYWYRQILGQKVEFLVSFYNNEISEKSEIFDDQFSVERPDGSNFTLKIRSTKLEDSAMYFCASSGSGAQHFGDGTRLSIL.

Ten or more counts support this clonotype. The chain has TRBV20-1 and TRBJ2-7; 12 bases are shared with TRBD2. With 1 base clipped from V and 1 base from J, the junction kept 8 bases outside the gene matches. The V gene's germline CDR1 is DFQATT and CDR2 SNEGSKA (reference sequence). This CDR3 spans 17 amino acids. Written as DNA, the CDR3 is TGCAGTGCTAGAGGAGGGCTAGCGGGGGGGCTGTCCTACGAGCAGTACTTC. It yields the protein CSARGGLAGGLSYEQYF.

This clonotype was picked up a small number of times. As DNA, the CDR3 is TGTGCCAGCAGCCGGGATTCGTTCTATGGCTACACCTTC. Translated, it gives CASSRDSFYGYTF. This rearrangement joins TRBV7-8 to TRBJ1-2; D not certain. CDR1 is SGHVS and CDR2 is FQNEAQ in the germline V gene. The V end was cut by 5 bases, the J end by 4 bases, with 11 bases between. This CDR3 region has 13 residues.

This clonotype came up a few times. This chain connects TRBV6-2 or TRBV6-3 to TRBJ2-1; 8 positions agree with TRBD2. Per germline, CDR1 MNHEY and CDR2 SVGEGT. CDR3 size: 18 residues. With V trimmed by 5 bases and J by 7 bases, 19 bases remained unmatched. In nucleotides, the CDR3 is TGTGCCAGCAGTCCCAATTTCTCCGAGCGGGGGTGGGTGAATGAGCAGTTCTTC. This encodes CASSPNFSERGWVNEQFF.

This clonotype has ten or more counts. The chain joins TRBV7-9 to TRBJ1-1; 8 nucleotides align to TRBD1. V dropped 3 bases and J dropped 4; count of bases not matched to a gene: 7. Germline V gene lookup returns CDR1 SEHNR and CDR2 FQNEAQ (reference sequence). There are 15 residues in the CDR3. The CDR3 DNA sequence: TGTGCCAGCAGCTTTCTGGACAGGGATAGCACTGAAGCTTTCTTT. It is translated as CASSFLDRDSTEAFF.

This clonotype has at least ten counts. The V gene is TRBV20-1, the J gene TRBJ2-7, with 9 nucleotides matching TRBD2. The CDR3 loop spans 15 amino acids. Germline assignment: CDR1 DFQATT and CDR2 SNEGSKA (reference sequence). V lost 0 bases to trimming and J lost 5 bases; unmatched junction nucleotides: 8. The CDR3 reads CSARDLREGLNEQYF. For the CDR3, the DNA is TGCAGTGCTAGAGATTTGCGGGAGGGCCTTAACGAGCAGTACTTC.

This clonotype turned up a few times. The J gene is TRBJ2-1, the V gene TRBV7-9; TRBD2 might be the D (5 bases). Trimming pared 4 bases from V and 0 bases from J, leaving 10 bases between. CDR3 length equals 15 residues. CDR1 is SEHNR and CDR2 is FQNEAQ in the germline V gene (reference sequence). The CDR3 is CASSWESSSYNEQFF. The CDR3 DNA reads as TGTGCCAGCAGCTGGGAGTCCAGCTCCTACAATGAGCAGTTCTTC.

This clonotype was recorded at least ten times. The gene calls are TRBV6-5 and TRBJ1-1; D remains ambiguous. The V end was cut by 2 bases, the J end by 5 bases, with 15 bases between. Looked up from germline, CDR1 is MNHEY and CDR2 is SVGAGI. The CDR3 runs to 15 residues. Here the CDR3 DNA reads TGTGCCAGCAGTTACGTGCGGATCTCGGGAACTGAAGCTTTCTTT. This gives the protein CASSYVRISGTEAFF.

The chain combines TRBV25-1 with TRBJ2-5, with TRBD2 identical over 7 bases. The CDR3 length is 14 residues. Per the germline V gene, CDR1 is MGHDK and CDR2 is SYGVNS. Unmatched junction bases numbered 2, after V lost 1 base and J lost 3 bases. CDR3 in amino acids: CASSESGREETQYF. DNA of the CDR3: TGTGCCAGCAGTGAATCGGGGAGGGAAGAGACCCAGTACTTC.

This clonotype has a handful of counts. A single base separates this from a much larger clone, so it may be a read error. CDR3 in amino acids: CASRERGAGWTEALF. DNA for the CDR3: TGTGCCAGCAGGGAAAGGGGCGCAGGGTGGACTGAAGCTCTCTTT. The rearrangement joins TRBV3-1 to TRBJ1-1; D is possibly TRBD1 (5 bases). CDR1 LGHDT and CDR2 YNNKEL come from the germline V gene (reference sequence). The CDR3 spans 15 residues.

This chain links TRBV29-1 with TRBJ2-3; D possibly matches TRBD1 or TRBD2 (5 bases each). V was cut by 4 bases and J by 1 base, with 12 bases left in between. Germline CDR1 SQVTM, CDR2 ANQGSEA. The CDR3 is made up of 14 amino acids. Here the CDR3 DNA reads TGCAGCGTTGCAAAGGGGACGGGCACAGATACGCAGTATTTT. Translation gives CSVAKGTGTDTQYF.

This clonotype was detected many times. J is TRBJ2-5 and V is TRBV2; TRBD2 matches at 11 bases. This CDR3 is 14 amino acids long. In germline, CDR1 is SNHLY, CDR2 FYNNEI. Trimming removed 5 bases from V and 4 bases from J; junction bases left unmatched: 3. CDR3 nucleotide sequence: TGTGCCAGCAGTTTAGCGGGGGGGGGAGAGACCCAGTACTTC. Translation: CASSLAGGGETQYF.

This sequence joins TRBV5-4 and TRBJ2-7; 9 bases line up with TRBD2. J was trimmed by 5 bases and V by 0 bases; bases with no gene match: 6. The CDR3 loop spans 15 amino acids. Germline lookup yields CDR1 SGHNT and CDR2 YYREEE (reference sequence). CDR3 sequence: CASSLGSGSFDEQYF. The CDR3 region has the DNA TGTGCCAGCAGCTTGGGTAGCGGGAGTTTCGACGAGCAGTACTTC.

The genes are TRBV12-3 or TRBV12-4 and TRBJ1-5, with 8 bases aligning to TRBD1. The junction had 4 bases not matched to a gene; V was cut back by 3 bases and J by 9 bases. CDR3 length: 13 amino acids. For the CDR3, the DNA is TGTGCCAGCAGTTTCCAGGGGGCAGGGCCCCAGCATTTT. It specifies CASSFQGAGPQHF.

This clonotype occurred a few times. The rearrangement links TRBV5-1 to TRBJ2-2, with 8 bases aligning to TRBD2. The CDR3 has 15 residues. V lost 4 bases, J lost 3 bases, and 5 bases stayed unmatched. Germline V gives CDR1 SGHRS, CDR2 YFSETQ. The CDR3 DNA is TGCGCCAGCAGCCTAACTAGCGGAGACACCGGGGAGCTGTTTTTT. This sequence encodes CASSLTSGDTGELFF.